This entry describes one TCR beta chain. The target antigen is unknown. The junction shows a germline mismatch at one end, possibly a read error. The CDR3 consists of 20 residues. The germline gives CDR1 SSHAT, CDR2 FNYEAQ (reference sequence). This PCR relied on a set of 60 Vbeta primers and 13 Jbeta primers. Produced via immunoSEQ multiplex PCR; TCRdb's table is partial and in-frame only. The table shows about 120,000 clones, with approximately 66% occurring only once. The sample is drawn from a study of cytomegalovirus exposure and HLA in healthy donors. General study points: Versus the roughly 700-donor mean, an Asian-associated ancestry cluster reportedly showed fewer N-insertions in a later analysis.

The V call is TRBV7-7, the J call TRBJ1-6, with D perhaps TRBD1 (5 bases). The source of this sequence is a woman in her thirties or forties in good health and CMV-seropositive. Sequencing was performed on PBMCs. The CDR3 DNA reads TGTGCTAGCAGCCTCCCAGGCAGTAATCGACAGAGCTCCTATAATTCACCCCTCCACTTT. This codes for CASSLPGSNRQSSYNSPLHF.